This TCR beta chain was profiled in a study of cytomegalovirus exposure and HLA in healthy donors. In germline, CDR1 is LNHDA, CDR2 SQIVND (reference sequence). This CDR3 comprises 15 residues. The V and J ends lost 5 bases and 4 bases, in that order; junction bases with no gene match: 7. 13 Jbeta primers and 60 Vbeta primers were used for the PCR. The protocol was immunoSEQ multiplex PCR, while the TCRdb copy is restricted to in-frame clones and leaves out a portion. Of approximately 290,000 clones in the sample, 80% were seen once. The chain carries TRBV19 and TRBJ1-5, with TRBD1 matching over 8 bases. The sequenced sample consisted of PBMCs. This receptor was obtained from a girl aged 2-15 years in good health and CMV-seronegative. In DNA, the CDR3 is TGTGCCAGTAGTTGGACAGGGACCACGAATCAGCCCCAGCATTTT. This sequence encodes CASSWTGTTNQPQHF.